This T cell receptor beta chain was found in a study of CD8 T cells in Susac syndrome. Sequencing of TCR beta was performed on blood CD8+ T cells and on blood CD4+ T cells. CDR1 is PRHDT and CDR2 is FYEKMQ in the germline V gene (reference sequence). With V trimmed by 4 bases and J by 3 bases, 11 bases remained unmatched. This CDR3 has 17 amino acids. Random hexamers were used to reverse transcribe an amount of about 0.45 to 1 ug RNA. TCRdb independently ran MiXCR on the immunoSEQ multiplex PCR reads; one entry per CDR3 protein. The table has 150,000 to 200,000 distinct CDR3 sequences, roughly nine tenths seen once.

The specimen was CD4+ T cells from PBMCs. This sequence was found in a human donor in good health. This chain connects TRBV13 to TRBJ2-4; 8 bases align to TRBD2. This chain's CDR3 is CASSSPTAGGGKNIQYF. As DNA, the CDR3 is TGTGCCAGCAGCTCGCCCACAGCCGGGGGGGGCAAAAACATTCAGTACTTC. Full variable domain (outside the CDR3, taken from reference TRBV13 and TRBJ2-4): AAGVIQSPRHLIKEKRETATLKCYPIPRHDTVYWYQQGPGQDPQFLISFYEKMQSDKGSIPDRFSAQQFSDYHSELNMSSLELGDSALYFCASSSPTAGGGKNIQYFGAGTRLSVL.